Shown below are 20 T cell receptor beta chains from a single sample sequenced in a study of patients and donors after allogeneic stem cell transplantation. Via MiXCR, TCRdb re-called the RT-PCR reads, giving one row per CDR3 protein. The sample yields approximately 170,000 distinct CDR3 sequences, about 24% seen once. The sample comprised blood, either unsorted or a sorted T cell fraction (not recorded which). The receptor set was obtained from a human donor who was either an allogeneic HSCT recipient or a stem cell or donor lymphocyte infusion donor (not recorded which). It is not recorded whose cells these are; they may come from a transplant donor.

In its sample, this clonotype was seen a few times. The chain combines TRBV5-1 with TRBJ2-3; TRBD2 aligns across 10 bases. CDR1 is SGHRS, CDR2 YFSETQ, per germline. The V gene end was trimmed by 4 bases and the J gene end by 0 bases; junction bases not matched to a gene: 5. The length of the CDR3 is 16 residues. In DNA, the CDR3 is TGCGCCAGCAGCGAAAAACTAGCGGGGAGCACAGATACGCAGTATTTT. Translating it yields CASSEKLAGSTDTQYF.

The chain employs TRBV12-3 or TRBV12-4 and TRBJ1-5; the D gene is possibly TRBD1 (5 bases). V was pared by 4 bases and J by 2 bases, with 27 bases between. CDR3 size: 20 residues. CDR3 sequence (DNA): TGTGCCAGCAGTTCGCGGCGTCTGGGAATCGCCGGGGGAGGCAATCAGCCCCAGCATTTT. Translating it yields CASSSRRLGIAGGGNQPQHF.

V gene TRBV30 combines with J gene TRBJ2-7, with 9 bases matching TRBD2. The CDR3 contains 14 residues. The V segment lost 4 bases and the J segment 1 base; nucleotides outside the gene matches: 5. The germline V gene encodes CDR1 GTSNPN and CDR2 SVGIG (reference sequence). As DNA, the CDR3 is TGTGCCTGGAAGCGGGGGGCCGAGTCCTACGAGCAGTACTTC. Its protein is CAWKRGAESYEQYF.

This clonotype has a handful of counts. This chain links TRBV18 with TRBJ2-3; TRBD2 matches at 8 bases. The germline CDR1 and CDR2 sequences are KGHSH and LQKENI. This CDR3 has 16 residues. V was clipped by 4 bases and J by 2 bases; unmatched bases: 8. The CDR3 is CASSLRQRGITDTQYF. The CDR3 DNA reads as TGTGCCAGCTCACTTAGGCAGCGGGGGATCACAGATACGCAGTATTTT.

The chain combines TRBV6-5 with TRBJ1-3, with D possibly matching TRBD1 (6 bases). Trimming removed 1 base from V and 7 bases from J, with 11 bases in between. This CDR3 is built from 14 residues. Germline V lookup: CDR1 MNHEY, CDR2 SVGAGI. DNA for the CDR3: TGTGCCAGCAGTTACTTACAGGGCGGCAACACCATATATTTT. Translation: CASSYLQGGNTIYF.

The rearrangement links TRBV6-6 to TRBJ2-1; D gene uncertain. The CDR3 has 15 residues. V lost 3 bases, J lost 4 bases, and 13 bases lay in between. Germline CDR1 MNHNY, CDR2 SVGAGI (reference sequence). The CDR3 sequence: CASSYGGRLYNEQFF. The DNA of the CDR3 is TGTGCCAGCAGTTATGGTGGCCGATTATACAATGAGCAGTTCTTC.

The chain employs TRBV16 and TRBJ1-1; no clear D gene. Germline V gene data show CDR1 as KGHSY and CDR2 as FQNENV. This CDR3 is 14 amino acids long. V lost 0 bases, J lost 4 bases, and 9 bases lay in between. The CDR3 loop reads CASSQSGLVTEAFF. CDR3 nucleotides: TGTGCCAGCAGCCAATCGGGGTTGGTCACTGAAGCTTTCTTT.

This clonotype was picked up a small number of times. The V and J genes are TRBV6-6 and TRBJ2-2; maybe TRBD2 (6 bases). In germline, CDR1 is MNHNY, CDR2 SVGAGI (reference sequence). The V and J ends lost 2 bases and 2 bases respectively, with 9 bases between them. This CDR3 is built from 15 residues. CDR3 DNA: TGTGCCAGCAGTTACCTGGGAGGAAACACCGGGGAGCTGTTTTTT. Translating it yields CASSYLGGNTGELFF.

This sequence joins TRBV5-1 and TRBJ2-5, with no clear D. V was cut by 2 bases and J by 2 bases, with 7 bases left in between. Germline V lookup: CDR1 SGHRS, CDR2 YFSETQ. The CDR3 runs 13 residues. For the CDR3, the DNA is TGCGCCAGCAGCTTAGCATTACAAGAGACCCAGTACTTC. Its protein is CASSLALQETQYF.

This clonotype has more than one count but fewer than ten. The CDR3 loop is CASSPIFPGSAFF. DNA for the CDR3: TGTGCCAGCAGCCCAATTTTTCCCGGATCGGCTTTCTTT. The rearrangement joins TRBV7-9 to TRBJ1-1; D gene ambiguous. The CDR3 extends over 13 amino acids. V was trimmed by 5 bases and J by 11 bases, leaving 18 bases between them. CDR1 is SEHNR and CDR2 is FQNEAQ in the germline V gene (reference sequence).

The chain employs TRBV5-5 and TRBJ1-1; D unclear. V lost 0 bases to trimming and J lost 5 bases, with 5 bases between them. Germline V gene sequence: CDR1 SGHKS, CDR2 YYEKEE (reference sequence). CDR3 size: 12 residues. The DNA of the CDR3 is TGTGCCAGCAGCTTGGACCTGACTGAAGCTTTCTTT. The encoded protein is CASSLDLTEAFF.

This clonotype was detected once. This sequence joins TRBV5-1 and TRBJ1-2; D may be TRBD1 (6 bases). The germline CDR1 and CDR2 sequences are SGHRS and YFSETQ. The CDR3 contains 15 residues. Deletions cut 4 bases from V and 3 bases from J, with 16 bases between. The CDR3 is CASSPGMTGDYGYTF. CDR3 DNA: TGCGCCAGCAGCCCCGGGATGACAGGCGACTATGGCTACACCTTC.

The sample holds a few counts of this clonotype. CDR3 bases: TGTGCCAGCAGCCAAGATATTCAGGGGGGTGAAGCTTTCTTT. Translating it yields CASSQDIQGGEAFF. The chain carries TRBV3-1 and TRBJ1-1; TRBD1 agrees at 7 bases. CDR1 LGHDT and CDR2 YNNKEL come from the germline V gene (reference sequence). V trimming: 0 bases; J trimming: 7 bases; junction bases outside the gene matches: 5. The CDR3 covers 14 residues. Using reference TRBV3-1 and TRBJ1-1 for the parts outside the CDR3, the full variable domain is DTAVSQTPKYLVTQMGNDKSIKCEQNLGHDTMYWYKQDSKKFLKIMFSYNNKELIINETVPNRFSPKSPDKAHLNLHINSLELGDSAVYFCASSQDIQGGEAFFGQGTRLTVV.

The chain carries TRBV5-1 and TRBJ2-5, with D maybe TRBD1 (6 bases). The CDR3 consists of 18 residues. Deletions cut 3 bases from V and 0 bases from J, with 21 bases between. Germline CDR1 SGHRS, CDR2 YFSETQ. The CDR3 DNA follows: TGCGCCAGCAGCTGGACCCCGATCATGACAGGCTACCAAGAGACCCAGTACTTC. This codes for CASSWTPIMTGYQETQYF.

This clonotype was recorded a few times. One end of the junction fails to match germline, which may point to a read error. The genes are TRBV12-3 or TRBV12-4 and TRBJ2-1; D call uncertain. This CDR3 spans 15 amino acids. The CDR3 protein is CASSLGSWDYNEQFF. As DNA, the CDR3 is TGTGCCAGCAGCTTAGGATCGTGGGACTACAATGAGCAGTTCTTC.

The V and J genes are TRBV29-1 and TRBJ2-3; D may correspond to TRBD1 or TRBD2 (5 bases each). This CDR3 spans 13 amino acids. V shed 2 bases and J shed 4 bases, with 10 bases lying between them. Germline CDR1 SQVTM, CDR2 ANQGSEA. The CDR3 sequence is CSVEKGRPDTQYF. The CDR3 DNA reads TGCAGCGTTGAAAAGGGACGGCCAGATACGCAGTATTTT.

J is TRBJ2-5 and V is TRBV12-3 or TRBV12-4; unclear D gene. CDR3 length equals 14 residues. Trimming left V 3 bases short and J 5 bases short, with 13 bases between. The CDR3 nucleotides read TGTGCCAGCAGTTTCCCCGCGAGGATTGAGACCCAGTACTTC. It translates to CASSFPARIETQYF.

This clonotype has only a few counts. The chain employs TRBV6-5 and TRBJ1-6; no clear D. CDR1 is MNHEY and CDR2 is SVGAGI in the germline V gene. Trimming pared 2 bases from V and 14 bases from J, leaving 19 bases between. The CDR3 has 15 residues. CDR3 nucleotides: TGTGCCAGCAGTTACGAGAGGACTCCCATAGGAACCCTCCACTTT. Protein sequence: CASSYERTPIGTLHF.

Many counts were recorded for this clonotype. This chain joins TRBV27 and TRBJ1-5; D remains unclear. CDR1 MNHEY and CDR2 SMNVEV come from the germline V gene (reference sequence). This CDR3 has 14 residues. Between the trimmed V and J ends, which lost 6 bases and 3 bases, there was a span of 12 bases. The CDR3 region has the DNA TGTGCCAGCAGCTGGAGGGCCACCAATCAGCCCCAGCATTTT. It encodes CASSWRATNQPQHF.

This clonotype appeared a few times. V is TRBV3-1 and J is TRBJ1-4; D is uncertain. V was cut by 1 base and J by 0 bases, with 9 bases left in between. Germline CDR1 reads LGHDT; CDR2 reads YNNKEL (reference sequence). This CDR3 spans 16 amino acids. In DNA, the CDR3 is TGTGCCAGCAGCCAAGTCCGGGTCTCAACTAATGAAAAACTGTTTTTT. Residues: CASSQVRVSTNEKLFF. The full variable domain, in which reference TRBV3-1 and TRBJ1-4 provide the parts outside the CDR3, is DTAVSQTPKYLVTQMGNDKSIKCEQNLGHDTMYWYKQDSKKFLKIMFSYNNKELIINETVPNRFSPKSPDKAHLNLHINSLELGDSAVYFCASSQVRVSTNEKLFFGSGTQLSVL.